This T cell receptor beta chain derives from a study of identical twins. Study findings and constraints: It was possible that invariant MAIT and iNKT cells partly confounded the zero-insertion analyses. Beta clonotypes that were abundant in cord blood contained fewer insertions, a pattern absent from memory repertoires.

This clonotype came up a few times. Its antigen is currently unknown. CDR1 is DFQATT, CDR2 SNEGSKA, per germline (reference sequence). CDR3 length equals 14 residues. V was clipped by 2 bases and J by 2 bases; unmatched bases: 5. TCRdb recomputed calls from the 5' RACE reads with MiXCR, one row per CDR3 protein. The data contain roughly 720,000 distinct CDR3 sequences, roughly 18% of them singletons. This same sample was also taken into another study, of T cells expressing NK-cell markers. As that report states: Each TCR beta repertoire originated in sorted T cells that were CD3+CD56+NKG2C+, CD3+CD56+NKG2C- or CD3+CD56-NKG2C+.

Sequenced material: PBMCs. The chain is built from TRBV20-1 and TRBJ2-5, with TRBD1 matching over 7 bases. The receptor's source is a young woman in good health. The DNA for the CDR3 is TGCAGTGCTAGATCGGCACAGGGGCAAGAGACCCAGTACTTC. The encoded protein is CSARSAQGQETQYF.